This T cell receptor beta chain stems from a study of blood T cell repertoires in COVID-19. Individuals aged roughly 18 to 95 years were recruited from about two dozen US areas. Each participant's cohort was designated according to participant-reported clinical history. Donors in Cohort 3 counted as recovered after two negative PCRs, clearance, or symptom resolution. TCRdb's table, derived via immunoSEQ multiplex PCR, lists solely in-frame clones and lacks some. The sample yields around 250,000 clones, more than 75% seen once. Per the germline V gene, CDR1 is LNHNV and CDR2 is YYDKDF (reference sequence). With V trimmed by 0 bases and J by 5 bases, 3 bases remained unmatched. This CDR3 spans 16 amino acids.

The sequencing input was PBMCs or T cells enriched from blood (not recorded which). V gene TRBV15 combines with J gene TRBJ2-1; 11 bases match TRBD2. This TCR was recovered from a woman between 50 and 59 years old who had recovered from COVID-19. Here the CDR3 reads CATSRDTSGSDNEQFF. The CDR3 bases are TGTGCCACCAGCAGAGATACTAGCGGGAGCGACAATGAGCAGTTCTTC.